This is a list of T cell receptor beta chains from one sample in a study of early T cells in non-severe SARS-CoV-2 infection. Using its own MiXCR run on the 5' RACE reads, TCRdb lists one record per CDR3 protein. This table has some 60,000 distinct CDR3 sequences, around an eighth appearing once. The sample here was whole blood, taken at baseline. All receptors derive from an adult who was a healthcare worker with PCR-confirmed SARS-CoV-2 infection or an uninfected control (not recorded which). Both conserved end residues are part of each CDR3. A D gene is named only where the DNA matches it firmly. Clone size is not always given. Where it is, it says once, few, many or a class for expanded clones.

cdr3_aa: CASSYTSGSFYEQYF
cdr3_nt: TGTGCCAGCAGTTATACTAGCGGGAGTTTTTACGAGCAGTACTTC
v_call: TRBV11-2
j_call: TRBJ2-7
d_call: TRBD2
clone_size: many

cdr3_aa: CASSLAGEGETFF
cdr3_nt: TGTGCCAGCAGCTTGGCCGGGGAGGGTGAAACCTTCTTC
v_call: TRBV5-6
j_call: TRBJ2-1
d_call: TRBD2
clone_size: few

cdr3_aa: CASSIYSSSYNEQFF
cdr3_nt: TGTGCCAGTAGTATTTACTCCAGCTCCTACAATGAGCAGTTCTTC
v_call: TRBV19
j_call: TRBJ2-1
d_call: .
clone_size: .

cdr3_aa: CASSVAGIYNEQFF
cdr3_nt: TGTGCCAGCAGTGTAGCGGGGATTTACAATGAGCAGTTCTTC
v_call: TRBV9
j_call: TRBJ2-1
d_call: TRBD2
clone_size: many

cdr3_aa: CASSYVAGNYEQYF
cdr3_nt: TGTGCCAGCAGTTACGTGGCCGGAAACTACGAGCAGTACTTC
v_call: TRBV6-2/TRBV6-3
j_call: TRBJ2-7
d_call: .
clone_size: .

cdr3_aa: CASTWGRNEKLFF
cdr3_nt: TGTGCCAGCACTTGGGGACGAAATGAAAAACTGTTTTTT
v_call: TRBV12-3/TRBV12-4
j_call: TRBJ1-4
d_call: .
clone_size: many

cdr3_aa: CASSRRTSGIVDEQYF
cdr3_nt: TGTGCCAGCAGTCGGAGGACTAGCGGGATTGTCGACGAGCAGTACTTC
v_call: TRBV28
j_call: TRBJ2-7
d_call: TRBD2
clone_size: few

cdr3_aa: CASSFRTLSYGYTF
cdr3_nt: TGTGCCAGCAGTTTCCGGACGCTCTCCTATGGCTACACCTTC
v_call: TRBV12-3/TRBV12-4
j_call: TRBJ1-2
d_call: .
clone_size: .

cdr3_aa: CASSEEGYTEAFF
cdr3_nt: TGTGCCAGCAGTGAGGAGGGGTACACTGAAGCTTTCTTT
v_call: TRBV2
j_call: TRBJ1-1
d_call: .
clone_size: .

cdr3_aa: CASSFSRNGYTF
cdr3_nt: TGTGCCAGCAGCTTTTCCCGAAATGGCTACACCTTC
v_call: TRBV13
j_call: TRBJ1-2
d_call: .
clone_size: .

cdr3_aa: CAPFQGGYEQYF
cdr3_nt: TGTGCCCCCTTCCAGGGAGGCTACGAGCAGTACTTC
v_call: TRBV27
j_call: TRBJ2-7
d_call: .
clone_size: many

cdr3_aa: CASSSSSEQFF
cdr3_nt: TGTGCCAGCAGCTCCTCAAGTGAGCAGTTCTTC
v_call: TRBV7-9
j_call: TRBJ2-1
d_call: .
clone_size: .

cdr3_aa: CASSLDAGRNTEAFF
cdr3_nt: TGTGCCAGCAGCTTAGACGCGGGGAGGAACACTGAAGCTTTCTTT
v_call: TRBV11-2
j_call: TRBJ1-1
d_call: .
clone_size: .

cdr3_aa: CASSLGPSSLSYEQYF
cdr3_nt: TGCGCCAGCAGCTTGGGGCCGAGCTCTCTCTCCTACGAGCAGTACTTC
v_call: TRBV5-1
j_call: TRBJ2-7
d_call: .
clone_size: few

cdr3_aa: CASSQEDLERYF
cdr3_nt: TGTGCCAGCAGCCAAGAAGACCTCGAGCGGTACTTC
v_call: TRBV3-1
j_call: TRBJ2-7
d_call: .
clone_size: few

cdr3_aa: CASTGQGRTEAFF
cdr3_nt: TGTGCCAGCACCGGACAGGGGCGTACTGAAGCTTTCTTT
v_call: TRBV25-1
j_call: TRBJ1-1
d_call: TRBD1
clone_size: many

cdr3_aa: CASSPARVAGSVEQFF
cdr3_nt: TGTGCCAGCAGCCCCGCTAGAGTAGCGGGATCTGTTGAGCAGTTCTTC
v_call: TRBV7-9
j_call: TRBJ2-1
d_call: TRBD2
clone_size: few

cdr3_aa: CSVAGTPEDRYEQYF
cdr3_nt: TGCAGCGTTGCCGGGACTCCAGAAGACCGATACGAGCAGTACTTC
v_call: TRBV29-1
j_call: TRBJ2-7
d_call: .
clone_size: few

cdr3_aa: CASSPVNEQFF
cdr3_nt: TGCGCCAGCAGTCCGGTCAATGAGCAGTTCTTC
v_call: TRBV10-2
j_call: TRBJ2-1
d_call: .
clone_size: few

cdr3_aa: CASSKDGNEQFF
cdr3_nt: TGCGCCAGCAGCAAAGACGGTAATGAGCAGTTCTTC
v_call: TRBV5-1
j_call: TRBJ2-1
d_call: .
clone_size: many

cdr3_aa: CASSEGAGNEKLFF
cdr3_nt: TGTGCCAGCAGTGAAGGGGCTGGTAATGAAAAACTGTTTTTT
v_call: TRBV2
j_call: TRBJ1-4
d_call: .
clone_size: few

cdr3_aa: CASSYGYGQSNSPLHF
cdr3_nt: TGTGCCAGCAGTTACGGTTACGGACAATCTAATTCACCCCTCCACTTT
v_call: TRBV6-5
j_call: TRBJ1-6
d_call: .
clone_size: few

cdr3_aa: CASSSKRGLDNEQFF
cdr3_nt: TGTGCCAGCAGTAGTAAGAGGGGGCTTGACAATGAGCAGTTCTTC
v_call: TRBV7-2
j_call: TRBJ2-1
d_call: TRBD1
clone_size: .

cdr3_aa: CASSQERTVWDNTEAFF
cdr3_nt: TGTGCCAGCAGCCAAGAACGGACAGTGTGGGACAACACTGAAGCTTTCTTT
v_call: TRBV14
j_call: TRBJ1-1
d_call: .
clone_size: .

cdr3_aa: CSAVTSGSTYEQYF
cdr3_nt: TGCAGTGCTGTCACTAGCGGGTCGACCTACGAGCAGTACTTC
v_call: TRBV20-1
j_call: TRBJ2-7
d_call: TRBD2
clone_size: few

cdr3_aa: CASSSQPEEIQYF
cdr3_nt: TGTGCCAGCAGCTCCCAACCCGAGGAGATACAGTACTTC
v_call: TRBV7-2
j_call: TRBJ2-7
d_call: .
clone_size: .

cdr3_aa: CASSDNSGANVLTF
cdr3_nt: TGTGCCAGCAGTGACAACTCTGGGGCCAACGTCCTGACTTTC
v_call: TRBV6-4
j_call: TRBJ2-6
d_call: .
clone_size: medium-sized

cdr3_aa: CASSPLGRGAIINEQFF
cdr3_nt: TGTGCCAGCAGCCCGCTCGGGAGAGGGGCCATAATCAATGAGCAGTTCTTC
v_call: TRBV7-9
j_call: TRBJ2-1
d_call: .
clone_size: many

cdr3_aa: CASSSRDSKNPDTQYF
cdr3_nt: TGTGCCAGCAGCTCCCGGGACTCCAAAAACCCCGATACGCAGTATTTT
v_call: TRBV7-9
j_call: TRBJ2-3
d_call: .
clone_size: few

cdr3_aa: CASSLEGRGELFF
cdr3_nt: TGTGCCAGCAGCTTAGAGGGCAGGGGGGAGCTGTTTTTT
v_call: TRBV11-3
j_call: TRBJ2-2
d_call: .
clone_size: .

cdr3_aa: CASSLQTGEFQFF
cdr3_nt: TGTGCCAGCAGTTTACAGACAGGGGAATTCCAGTTCTTC
v_call: TRBV27
j_call: TRBJ2-1
d_call: TRBD1
clone_size: few

cdr3_aa: CASTYSGRQGAARSSYNSPLHF
cdr3_nt: TGTGCCAGCACCTATTCTGGGAGACAGGGGGCCGCCCGGAGCTCCTATAATTCACCCCTCCACTTT
v_call: TRBV2
j_call: TRBJ1-6
d_call: TRBD1
clone_size: few

cdr3_aa: CAIRSSGSDTDTQYF
cdr3_nt: TGTGCCATCAGGTCTAGCGGGAGTGACACAGATACGCAGTATTTT
v_call: TRBV10-3
j_call: TRBJ2-3
d_call: TRBD2
clone_size: few

cdr3_aa: CASSVGQGGYEQYF
cdr3_nt: TGTGCCAGCAGCGTGGGACAGGGGGGCTACGAGCAGTACTTC
v_call: TRBV9
j_call: TRBJ2-7
d_call: TRBD1
clone_size: few

cdr3_aa: CASSPIAGGPFRFRYEQYF
cdr3_nt: TGTGCCAGCAGCCCGATAGCGGGGGGGCCATTCCGGTTCAGGTACGAGCAGTACTTC
v_call: TRBV7-9
j_call: TRBJ2-7
d_call: TRBD2
clone_size: .

cdr3_aa: CSVSTRGYEQYF
cdr3_nt: TGCAGCGTTTCAACTCGGGGCTACGAGCAGTACTTC
v_call: TRBV29-1
j_call: TRBJ2-7
d_call: .
clone_size: .

cdr3_aa: CASTPGTASSYEQYF
cdr3_nt: TGTGCCAGCACCCCCGGGACCGCGAGCTCCTACGAGCAGTACTTC
v_call: TRBV7-2
j_call: TRBJ2-7
d_call: .
clone_size: few

cdr3_aa: CASSTGTSYEDTQYF
cdr3_nt: TGTGCCAGCAGTACGGGGACTAGCTATGAAGATACGCAGTATTTT
v_call: TRBV12-3/TRBV12-4
j_call: TRBJ2-3
d_call: TRBD2
clone_size: few

cdr3_aa: CATSDPDRGLVGELFF
cdr3_nt: TGTGCCACCAGTGACCCCGACAGGGGGCTTGTCGGGGAGCTGTTTTTT
v_call: TRBV24-1
j_call: TRBJ2-2
d_call: TRBD1
clone_size: .